One and the same sample provided the 20 T cell receptor beta chains below, sequenced in a study of T cell responses to AZD1222 COVID-19 vaccine. Measured with immunoSEQ multiplex PCR; TCRdb has only the in-frame clones, and not every one. Counted here are 150,000 to 200,000 clones, 85% to 95% occurring once; the ten biggest clones make up about 1.2%. Sequenced material: peripheral blood, taken on day 0 of AZD1222 vaccination. The receptors shown here come from an adult in good health.

The V call is TRBV4-3, the J call TRBJ1-5; 9 bases line up with TRBD1. V lost 3 bases, J lost 3 bases, and 9 bases stayed unmatched. From germline, CDR1 is LGHNA and CDR2 YSLEER. The CDR3 is 17 residues long. CDR3 nucleotide sequence: TGCGCCAGCAGCCAGGTACAGGGACAGGGAGTCAATCAGCCCCAGCATTTT. Translated, it gives CASSQVQGQGVNQPQHF.

The genes are TRBV2 and TRBJ2-2; D is uncertain. Germline lookup yields CDR1 SNHLY and CDR2 FYNNEI. The CDR3 extends over 15 amino acids. The V end lost 4 bases, the J end lost 0 bases, and 9 bases lay between the germline ends. CDR3 residues: CASSAGRANTGELFF. As DNA, the CDR3 is TGTGCCAGCAGTGCAGGAAGGGCGAACACCGGGGAGCTGTTTTTT. Full variable domain (outside the CDR3, taken from reference TRBV2 and TRBJ2-2): EPEVTQTPSHQVTQMGQEVILRCVPISNHLYFYWYRQILGQKVEFLVSFYNNEISEKSEIFDDQFSVERPDGSNFTLKIRSTKLEDSAMYFCASSAGRANTGELFFGEGSRLTVL.

The V and J genes are TRBV18 and TRBJ1-1; a weak D match, TRBD1 (6 bases). V lost 3 bases and J 6 bases, leaving 8 bases between the germline ends. CDR1 is KGHSH, CDR2 LQKENI, per germline. The CDR3 runs 12 residues. CDR3 protein: CASSPEGAEAFF. CDR3 DNA: TGTGCCAGCTCACCGGAGGGGGCTGAAGCTTTCTTT.

V gene TRBV19 combines with J gene TRBJ2-3, with D possibly called TRBD1 or TRBD2 (5 bases each). The CDR3 is made up of 16 amino acids. Between the trimmed V and J ends, which lost 7 bases and 1 base, there was a span of 18 bases. The germline V gene has CDR1 LNHDA and CDR2 SQIVND (reference sequence). For the CDR3, the DNA is TGTGCCAGTACCGCGAGGGGATATTTAGGCACAGATACGCAGTATTTT. Its protein product is CASTARGYLGTDTQYF.

This clone was detected once. This CDR3 is CASSAQGTEAFF. The CDR3 DNA sequence: TGTGCCAGCTCAGCACAGGGAACTGAAGCTTTCTTT. The rearrangement links TRBV18 to TRBJ1-1; TRBD1 might be the D (6 bases). This CDR3 contains 12 residues. The V end was cut by 5 bases, the J end by 5 bases, with 9 bases between. The V gene's germline CDR1 is KGHSH and CDR2 LQKENI.

The CDR3 here is CASSQDWGSTEAFF. The DNA for the CDR3 is TGCGCCAGCAGCCAAGATTGGGGTTCCACTGAAGCTTTCTTT. This chain joins TRBV4-1 and TRBJ1-1; D gene uncertain. CDR3 size: 14 residues. CDR1 is MGHRA and CDR2 is YSYEKL in the germline V gene. V was cut by 0 bases and J by 4 bases, with 9 bases left in between.

The rearrangement links TRBV7-9 to TRBJ2-4, with D perhaps matching TRBD1 (6 bases). CDR1 is SEHNR, CDR2 FQNEAQ, per germline (reference sequence). This CDR3 is built from 15 residues. The germline V and J ends were trimmed by 3 bases and 6 bases, with 15 bases remaining between them. The CDR3 nucleotides are TGTGCCAGCAGCTTTTCAGGGGCCCAGGGAAACATTCAGTACTTC. Protein product: CASSFSGAQGNIQYF.

The J gene is TRBJ1-2, the V gene TRBV6-5; TRBD1 aligns across 7 bases. V was clipped by 6 bases and J by 8 bases; unmatched bases: 9. CDR1 is MNHEY, CDR2 SVGAGI, per germline. This CDR3 has 13 residues. As DNA, the CDR3 is TGTGCCAGCAGACCGACAGGGCCCTCAGGCTACACCTTC. This codes for CASRPTGPSGYTF.

This chain connects TRBV7-9 to TRBJ2-7; D is uncertain. Germline loops: CDR1 SEHNR, CDR2 FQNEAQ (reference sequence). V was clipped by 6 bases and J by 3 bases, with 6 bases between them. This CDR3 has 11 residues. CDR3 bases: TGTGCCAGCAGACTGAACTACGAGCAGTACTTC. Its translation: CASRLNYEQYF.

The gene calls are TRBV30 and TRBJ1-2, with D possibly matching TRBD1 (6 bases). Germline loops: CDR1 GTSNPN, CDR2 SVGIG (reference sequence). V was shortened by 3 bases and J by 2 bases, with 13 bases between the two germline ends. The CDR3 is 14 residues long. DNA for the CDR3: TGTGCCTGGAGACGGGACACCTTGAACTATGGCTACACCTTC. Amino acids: CAWRRDTLNYGYTF.

The chain links TRBV28 to TRBJ1-2, with TRBD1 matching over 9 bases. The germline gives CDR1 MDHEN, CDR2 SYDVKM. Losses at the gene ends were 4 bases for V and 8 bases for J; bases not matched to a gene: 14. This CDR3 is 16 amino acids long. CDR3: CASSSPGQGRVEGYTF. In DNA form, the CDR3 reads TGTGCCAGCAGTTCCCCCGGACAGGGGCGAGTTGAAGGCTACACCTTC.

The chain has TRBV5-8 and TRBJ1-5; 11 bases agree with TRBD1. Germline lookup yields CDR1 SGHTS and CDR2 YDEGEE. J was trimmed by 9 bases and V by 0 bases; bases with no gene match: 5. This CDR3 contains 15 residues. DNA of the CDR3: TGTGCCAGCAGCTTGGGGACAGGGGGCTTTACGCCCCAGCATTTT. Translation gives CASSLGTGGFTPQHF.

This rearrangement joins TRBV7-9 to TRBJ2-7; 8 positions agree with TRBD1. The CDR3 covers 14 residues. Trimming took 5 bases from V and 2 from J; bases not matched to a gene: 5. Germline V lookup: CDR1 SEHNR, CDR2 FQNEAQ (reference sequence). This CDR3 reads CASSGGQGTYEQYF. The CDR3, as DNA: TGTGCCAGCAGCGGTGGACAGGGCACCTACGAGCAGTACTTC. Together with reference TRBV7-9 and TRBJ2-7, the CDR3 gives the full variable domain: DTGVSQNPRHKITKRGQNVTFRCDPISEHNRLYWYRQTLGQGPEFLTYFQNEAQLEKSRLLSDRFSAERPKGSFSTLEIQRTEQGDSAMYLCASSGGQGTYEQYFGPGTRLTVT.

V gene TRBV5-1 combines with J gene TRBJ1-3, with D uncertain. The CDR3 totals 14 residues. Trimming left V 2 bases short and J 3 bases short, with 9 bases between. Germline-derived CDR1 and CDR2 are SGHRS and YFSETQ. CDR3 in amino acids: CASSFEGIGNTIYF. The CDR3 region has the DNA TGCGCCAGCAGCTTCGAAGGGATTGGAAACACCATATATTTT.

V usage is TRBV11-2 and J usage is TRBJ2-7; D gene unclear. V was trimmed by 5 bases and J by 2 bases, leaving 7 bases between them. The CDR3 sequence is 12 residues long. CDR1 and CDR2 from the germline V gene are SGHAT and FQNNGV. The CDR3 is CASSPTAYEQYF. DNA of the CDR3: TGTGCCAGCAGCCCCACAGCCTACGAGCAGTACTTC.

The chain combines TRBV4-1 with TRBJ1-5, with D perhaps matching TRBD1 (6 bases). V was shortened by 0 bases and J by 0 bases, with 9 bases between the two germline ends. Germline V CDR1 and CDR2: MGHRA, YSYEKL. The CDR3 consists of 16 residues. In DNA form, the CDR3 reads TGCGCCAGCAGCCAAGAGGGCAGGGGTAGCAATCAGCCCCAGCATTTT. Protein sequence: CASSQEGRGSNQPQHF.

The CDR3 DNA reads TGTGCCAGTACCAAGACAGGGCTCCTGGATTCACCCCTCCACTTT. As protein: CASTKTGLLDSPLHF. V and J are TRBV19 and TRBJ1-6; 7 positions match TRBD1. The CDR3 is made up of 15 amino acids. CDR1 is LNHDA, CDR2 SQIVND, per germline (reference sequence). With V trimmed by 7 bases and J by 8 bases, 11 bases remained unmatched.

The rearrangement links TRBV28 to TRBJ1-1; D not certain. In germline, CDR1 is MDHEN, CDR2 SYDVKM. CDR3 length: 13 residues. The V end was cut by 3 bases, the J end by 4 bases, with 9 bases between. CDR3 residues: CASSFTLGTEAFF. CDR3 bases: TGTGCCAGCAGTTTCACCCTGGGCACTGAAGCTTTCTTT.

This clone was seen a single time. This rearrangement joins TRBV4-2 to TRBJ1-5; unclear D gene. The germline gives CDR1 LGHNA, CDR2 YNFKEQ. Trimming removed 0 bases from V and 4 bases from J, with 13 bases in between. The CDR3 contains 16 residues. The chain's CDR3 is CASSQEVNSYNQPQHF. The CDR3 nucleotides read TGTGCCAGCAGCCAAGAGGTAAACAGCTATAATCAGCCCCAGCATTTT.

This sequence joins TRBV6-5 and TRBJ2-2, with D perhaps assigned TRBD1 or TRBD2 (5 bases each). This CDR3 has 12 amino acids. Looked up from germline, CDR1 is MNHEY and CDR2 is SVGAGI. Trimming removed 6 bases from V and 5 bases from J, with 7 bases in between. CDR3 coding DNA: TGTGCCAGCAGGAGGGGTACCGGGGAGCTGTTTTTT. It codes for CASRRGTGELFF.